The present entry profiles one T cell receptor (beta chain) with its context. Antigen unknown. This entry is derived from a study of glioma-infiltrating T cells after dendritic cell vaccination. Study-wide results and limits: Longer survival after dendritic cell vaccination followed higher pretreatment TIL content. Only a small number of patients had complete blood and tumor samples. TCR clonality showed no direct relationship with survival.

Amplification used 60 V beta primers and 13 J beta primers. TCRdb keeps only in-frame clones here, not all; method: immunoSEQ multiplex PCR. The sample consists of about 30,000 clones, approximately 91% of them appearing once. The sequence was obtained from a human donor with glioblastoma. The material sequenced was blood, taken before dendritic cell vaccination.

The CDR3: CASSLGQDSYEQYF. CDR3 coding DNA: TGTGCCAGCAGCCTGGGACAGGACTCCTACGAGCAGTACTTC. The chain joins TRBV5-4 to TRBJ2-5; 8 bases map to TRBD1. The end of the DNA aligns better with TRBJ2-7, so the J call may be wrong. The germline V gene encodes CDR1 SGHNT and CDR2 YYREEE (reference sequence). This CDR3 has 14 amino acids.